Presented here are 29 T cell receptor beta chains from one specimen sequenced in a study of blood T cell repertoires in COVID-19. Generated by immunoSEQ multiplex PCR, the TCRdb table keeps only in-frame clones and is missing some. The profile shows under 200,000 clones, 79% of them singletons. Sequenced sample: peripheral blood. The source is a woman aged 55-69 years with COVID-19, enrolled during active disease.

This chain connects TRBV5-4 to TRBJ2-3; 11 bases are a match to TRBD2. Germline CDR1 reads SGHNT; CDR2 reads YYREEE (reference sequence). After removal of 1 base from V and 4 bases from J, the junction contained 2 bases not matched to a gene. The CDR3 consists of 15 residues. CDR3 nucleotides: TGTGCCAGCAGCTTGCGACTAGCGGGATCAGATACGCAGTATTTT. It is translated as CASSLRLAGSDTQYF.

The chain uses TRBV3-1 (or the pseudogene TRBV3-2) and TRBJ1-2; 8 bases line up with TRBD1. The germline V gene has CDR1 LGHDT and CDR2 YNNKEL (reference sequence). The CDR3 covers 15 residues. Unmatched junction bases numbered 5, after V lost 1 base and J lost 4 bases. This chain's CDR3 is CASSQGRTGIYGYTF. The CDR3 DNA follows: TGTGCCAGCAGCCAAGGCCGGACAGGGATCTATGGCTACACCTTC.

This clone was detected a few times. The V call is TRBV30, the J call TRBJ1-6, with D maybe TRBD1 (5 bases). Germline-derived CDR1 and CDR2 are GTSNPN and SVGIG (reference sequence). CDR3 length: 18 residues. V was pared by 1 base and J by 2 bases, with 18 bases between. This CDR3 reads CAWSAQGWGETYNSPLHF. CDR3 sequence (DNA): TGTGCCTGGAGTGCGCAAGGGTGGGGCGAAACCTATAATTCACCCCTCCACTTT.

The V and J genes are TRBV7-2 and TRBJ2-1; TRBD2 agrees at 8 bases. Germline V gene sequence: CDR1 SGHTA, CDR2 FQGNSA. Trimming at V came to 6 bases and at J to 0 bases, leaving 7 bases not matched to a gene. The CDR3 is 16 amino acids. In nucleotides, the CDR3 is TGTGCCAGCAGGTCACTAGCGGCCCTCTCCTACAATGAGCAGTTCTTC. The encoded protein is CASRSLAALSYNEQFF.

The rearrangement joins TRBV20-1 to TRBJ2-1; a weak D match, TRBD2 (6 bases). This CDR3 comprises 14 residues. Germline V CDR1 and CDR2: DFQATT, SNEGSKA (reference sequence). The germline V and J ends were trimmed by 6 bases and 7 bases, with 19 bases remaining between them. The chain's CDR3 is CSASVPGVSNEQFF. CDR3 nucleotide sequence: TGCAGTGCCAGTGTCCCGGGGGTTTCGAATGAGCAGTTCTTC.

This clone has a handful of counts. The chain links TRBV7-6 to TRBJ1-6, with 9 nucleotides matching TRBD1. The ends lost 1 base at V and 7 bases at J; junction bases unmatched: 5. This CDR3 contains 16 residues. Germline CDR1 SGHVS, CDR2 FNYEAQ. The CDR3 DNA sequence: TGTGCCAGCAGCTTAGGTCAGGACAGGGGAAATTCACCCCTCCACTTT. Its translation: CASSLGQDRGNSPLHF.

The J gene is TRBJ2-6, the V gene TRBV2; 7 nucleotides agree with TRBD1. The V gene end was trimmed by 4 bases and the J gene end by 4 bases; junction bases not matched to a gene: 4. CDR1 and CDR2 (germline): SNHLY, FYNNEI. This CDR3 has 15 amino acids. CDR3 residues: CASSVDRVGANVLTF. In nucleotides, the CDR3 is TGTGCCAGCAGTGTCGACAGGGTAGGGGCCAACGTCCTGACTTTC.

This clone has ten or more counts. CDR3 loop: CASSLNAGKQALNTEAFF. The CDR3 DNA sequence: TGCGCCAGCAGCTTAAATGCGGGGAAACAGGCCCTGAACACTGAAGCTTTCTTT. The V call is TRBV5-1, the J call TRBJ1-1, with a possible D match to TRBD1 (5 bases). The germline V and J ends were trimmed by 2 bases and 0 bases, with 20 bases remaining between them. The CDR3 contains 18 residues. Per the germline V gene, CDR1 is SGHRS and CDR2 is YFSETQ.

The CDR3 protein is CASRLQGAGGEQYV. The CDR3 nucleotides are TGTGCCAGCAGGCTACAGGGGGCCGGAGGCGAGCAGTACGTC. The J gene is TRBJ2-7, the V gene TRBV6-5; TRBD1 matches 9 bases. The CDR3 totals 14 residues. Trimming at V came to 6 bases and at J to 6 bases, leaving 9 bases not matched to a gene. Germline CDR1 MNHEY, CDR2 SVGAGI.

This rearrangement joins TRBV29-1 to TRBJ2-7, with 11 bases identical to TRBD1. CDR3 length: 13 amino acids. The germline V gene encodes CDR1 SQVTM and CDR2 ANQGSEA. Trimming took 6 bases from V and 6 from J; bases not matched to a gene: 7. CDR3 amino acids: CSVPGTGGLEQYF. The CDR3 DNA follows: TGCAGCGTCCCCGGGACAGGGGGTCTCGAGCAGTACTTC.

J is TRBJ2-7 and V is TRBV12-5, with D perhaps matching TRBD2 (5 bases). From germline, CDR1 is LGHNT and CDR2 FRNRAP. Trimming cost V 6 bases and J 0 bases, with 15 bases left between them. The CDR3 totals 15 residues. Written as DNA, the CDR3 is TGTGCTAGTGGCCGAGGGCGGGTAAGCTCCTACGAGCAGTACTTC. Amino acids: CASGRGRVSSYEQYF.

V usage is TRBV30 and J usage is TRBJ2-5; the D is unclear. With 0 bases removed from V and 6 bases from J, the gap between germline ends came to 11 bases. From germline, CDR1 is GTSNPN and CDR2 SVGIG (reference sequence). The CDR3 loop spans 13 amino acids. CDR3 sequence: CAWSVYSTKTQYF. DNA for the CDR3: TGTGCCTGGAGTGTGTACTCCACGAAGACCCAGTACTTC.

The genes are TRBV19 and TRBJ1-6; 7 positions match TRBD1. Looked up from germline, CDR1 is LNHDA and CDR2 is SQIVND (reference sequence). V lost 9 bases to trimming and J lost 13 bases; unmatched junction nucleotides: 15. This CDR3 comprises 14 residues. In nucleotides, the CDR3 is TGTGCCAGCGACTCCGAGACAGGGAAATCCCCCCTCCACTTT. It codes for CASDSETGKSPLHF.

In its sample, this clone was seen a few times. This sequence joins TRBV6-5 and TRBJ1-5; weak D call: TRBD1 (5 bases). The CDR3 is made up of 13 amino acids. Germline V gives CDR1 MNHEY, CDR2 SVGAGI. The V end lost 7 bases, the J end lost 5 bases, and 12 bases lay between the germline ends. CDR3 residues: CASKQGLYQPQHF. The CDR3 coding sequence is TGTGCCAGCAAGCAGGGATTGTATCAGCCCCAGCATTTT.

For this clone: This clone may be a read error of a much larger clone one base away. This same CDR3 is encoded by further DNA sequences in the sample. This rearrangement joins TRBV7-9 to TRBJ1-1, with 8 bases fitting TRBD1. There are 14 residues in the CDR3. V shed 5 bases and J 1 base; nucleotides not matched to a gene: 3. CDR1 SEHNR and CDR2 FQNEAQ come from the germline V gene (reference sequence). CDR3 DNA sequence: TGTGCCAGCAGCCCCGGACAGGGGAACACTGAAGCTTTCTTT. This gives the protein CASSPGQGNTEAFF.

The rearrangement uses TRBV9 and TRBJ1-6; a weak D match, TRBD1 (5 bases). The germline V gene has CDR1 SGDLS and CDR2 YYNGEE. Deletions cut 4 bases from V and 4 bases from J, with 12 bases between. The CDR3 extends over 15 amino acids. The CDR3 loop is CASSPEDIYNSPLHF. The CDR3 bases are TGTGCCAGCAGCCCAGAGGACATTTATAATTCACCCCTCCACTTT.

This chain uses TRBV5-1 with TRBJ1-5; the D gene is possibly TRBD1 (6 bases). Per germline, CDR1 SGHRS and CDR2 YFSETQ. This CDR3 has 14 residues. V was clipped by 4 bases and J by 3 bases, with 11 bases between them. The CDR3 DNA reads TGCGCCAGCAGCACGGGGACACCCAATCAGCCCCAGCATTTT. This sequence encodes CASSTGTPNQPQHF.

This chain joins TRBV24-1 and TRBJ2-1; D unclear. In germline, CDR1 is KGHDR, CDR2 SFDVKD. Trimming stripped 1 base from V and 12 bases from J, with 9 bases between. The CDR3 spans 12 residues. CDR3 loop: CATSDFFGWQFF. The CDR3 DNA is TGTGCCACCAGTGATTTTTTCGGGTGGCAGTTCTTC.

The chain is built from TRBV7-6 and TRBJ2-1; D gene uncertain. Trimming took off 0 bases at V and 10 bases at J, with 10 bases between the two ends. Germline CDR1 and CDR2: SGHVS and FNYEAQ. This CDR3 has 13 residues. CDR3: CASSLAAPREQFF. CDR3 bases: TGTGCCAGCAGCTTAGCCGCCCCCCGGGAGCAGTTCTTC.

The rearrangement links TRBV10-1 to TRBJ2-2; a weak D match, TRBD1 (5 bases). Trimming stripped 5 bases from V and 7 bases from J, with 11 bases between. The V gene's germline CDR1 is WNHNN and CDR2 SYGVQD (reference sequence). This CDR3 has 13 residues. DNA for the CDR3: TGCGCCAGCAGTAACGCAGGGTACGGGGAGCTGTTTTTT. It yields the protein CASSNAGYGELFF.

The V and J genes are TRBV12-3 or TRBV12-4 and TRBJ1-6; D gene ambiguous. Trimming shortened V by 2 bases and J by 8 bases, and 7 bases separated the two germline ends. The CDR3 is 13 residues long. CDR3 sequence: CASSLTYDSPLHF. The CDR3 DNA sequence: TGTGCCAGCAGTTTAACATACGATTCACCCCTCCACTTT.

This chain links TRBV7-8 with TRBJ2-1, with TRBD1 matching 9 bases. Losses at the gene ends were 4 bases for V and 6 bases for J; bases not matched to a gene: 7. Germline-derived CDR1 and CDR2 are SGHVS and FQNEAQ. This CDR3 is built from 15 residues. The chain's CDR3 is CASSSDRGSGNEQFF. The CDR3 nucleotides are TGTGCCAGCAGCTCGGACAGGGGTTCAGGCAATGAGCAGTTCTTC.

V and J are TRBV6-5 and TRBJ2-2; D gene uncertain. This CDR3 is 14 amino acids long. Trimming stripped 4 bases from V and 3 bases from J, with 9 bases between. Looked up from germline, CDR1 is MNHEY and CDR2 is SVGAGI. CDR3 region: CASSSRGDTGELFF. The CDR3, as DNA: TGTGCCAGCAGTTCAAGAGGCGACACCGGGGAGCTGTTTTTT.

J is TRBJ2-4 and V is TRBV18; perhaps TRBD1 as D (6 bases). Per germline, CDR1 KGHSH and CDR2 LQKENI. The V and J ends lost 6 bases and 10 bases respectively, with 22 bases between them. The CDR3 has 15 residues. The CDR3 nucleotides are TGTGCCAGCTCGGCAGCTTCGACAGGACAAGTTATTCAGTACTTC. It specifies CASSAASTGQVIQYF. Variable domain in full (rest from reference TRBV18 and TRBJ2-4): NAGVMQNPRHLVRRRGQEARLRCSPMKGHSHVYWYRQLPEEGLKFMVYLQKENIIDESGMPKERFSAEFPKEGPSILRIQQVVRGDSAAYFCASSAASTGQVIQYFGAGTRLSVL.

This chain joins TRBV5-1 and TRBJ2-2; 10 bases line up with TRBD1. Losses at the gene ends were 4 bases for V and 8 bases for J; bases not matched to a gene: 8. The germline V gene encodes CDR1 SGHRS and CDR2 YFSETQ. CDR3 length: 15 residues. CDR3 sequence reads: CASSDRTGGSGELFF. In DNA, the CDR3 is TGCGCCAGCAGCGATAGGACAGGGGGAAGTGGGGAGCTGTTTTTT. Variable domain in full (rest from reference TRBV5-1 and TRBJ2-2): KAGVTQTPRYLIKTRGQQVTLSCSPISGHRSVSWYQQTPGQGLQFLFEYFSETQRNKGNFPGRFSGRQFSNSRSEMNVSTLELGDSALYLCASSDRTGGSGELFFGEGSRLTVL.

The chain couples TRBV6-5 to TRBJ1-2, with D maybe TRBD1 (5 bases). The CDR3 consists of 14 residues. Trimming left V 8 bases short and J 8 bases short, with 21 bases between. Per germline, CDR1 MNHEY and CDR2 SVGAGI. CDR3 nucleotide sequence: TGTGCCAGCCTCCCCTCCAGGGCTTCAGGAGGCTACACCTTC. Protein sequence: CASLPSRASGGYTF.

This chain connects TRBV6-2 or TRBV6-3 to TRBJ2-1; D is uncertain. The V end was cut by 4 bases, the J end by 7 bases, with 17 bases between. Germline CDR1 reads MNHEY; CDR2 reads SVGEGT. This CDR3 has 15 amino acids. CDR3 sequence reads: CASSSPWQSRNEQFF. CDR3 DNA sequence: TGTGCCAGCAGTTCCCCTTGGCAGTCTAGAAATGAGCAGTTCTTC.

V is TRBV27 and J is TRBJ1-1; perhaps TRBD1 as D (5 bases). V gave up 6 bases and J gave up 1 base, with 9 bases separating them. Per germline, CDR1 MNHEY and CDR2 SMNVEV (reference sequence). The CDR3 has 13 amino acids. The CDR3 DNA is TGTGCCAGCAGCCGAACAGGGAACACTGAAGCTTTCTTT. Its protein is CASSRTGNTEAFF.

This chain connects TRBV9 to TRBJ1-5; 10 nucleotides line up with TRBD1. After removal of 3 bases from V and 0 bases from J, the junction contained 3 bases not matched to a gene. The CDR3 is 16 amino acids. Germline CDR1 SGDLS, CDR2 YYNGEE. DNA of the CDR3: TGTGCCAGCAGCGCAGGGACAGGGGATAGCAATCAGCCCCAGCATTTT. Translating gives CASSAGTGDSNQPQHF.